Presented here are 21 T cell receptor beta chains from one specimen sequenced in a study of blood T cell repertoires in COVID-19 (TCRdb year 2020). The library relied on the immunoSEQ multiplex PCR assay. TCRdb carries this immuneACCESS record with in-frame sequences only. Its versions omit some clonotypes, under half of them owing to an unresolved V gene in the studies checked, with the rest unexplained. The sample data list tens of thousands of clones, and approximately 81% of these were observed just once. The top ten hold 3.2% of the sample. The sequencing sample was made of peripheral blood. These receptors were collected from a man aged 35 to 55 with acute or convalescent COVID-19.

This chain uses TRBV7-2 with TRBJ2-7; D call uncertain. Trimming removed 3 bases at V and 6 bases at J, with 9 bases between. Germline CDR1 and CDR2: SGHTA and FQGNSA. This CDR3 comprises 12 residues. The CDR3 sequence is CASSLFSREQYF. The CDR3 DNA follows: TGTGCCAGCAGCTTGTTTTCCCGCGAGCAGTACTTC.

This clone was observed a single time. The genes are TRBV7-2 and TRBJ1-2; 9 positions agree with TRBD1. Germline CDR1 reads SGHTA; CDR2 reads FQGNSA. The CDR3 contains 13 residues. V lost 5 bases and J lost 8; bases outside the gene matches: 6. The CDR3 spells CASSPGTGNGYTF. DNA of the CDR3: TGTGCCAGCAGCCCCGGGACAGGGAACGGCTACACCTTC.

The DNA for the CDR3 is TGTGCCAGCAGCCCCATCGGGGAGACCCAGTACTTC. Residues: CASSPIGETQYF. This sequence joins TRBV7-2 and TRBJ2-5; D ambiguous. Looked up from germline, CDR1 is SGHTA and CDR2 is FQGNSA. V was trimmed by 5 bases and J by 5 bases, leaving 9 bases between them. The CDR3 is 12 residues long.

This clone appeared a single time. The chain employs TRBV18 and TRBJ2-3; 12 bases fit TRBD1. This CDR3 region has 13 residues. J lost 10 bases, V lost 4 bases, and 3 bases had no gene match. Germline V lookup: CDR1 KGHSH, CDR2 LQKENI. The CDR3 DNA reads TGTGCCAGCTCACTGGGACAGGGGGCGGCGCAGTATTTT. It is translated as CASSLGQGAAQYF.

This chain links TRBV30 with TRBJ1-3; D uncertain. There are 13 residues in the CDR3. Trimming cost V 7 bases and J 0 bases, with 10 bases left between them. The germline CDR1 and CDR2 sequences are GTSNPN and SVGIG (reference sequence). CDR3 in DNA: TGTGCCTCCACTAAGAGCTCTGGAAACACCATATATTTT. This codes for CASTKSSGNTIYF.

This clone was observed once. The chain is built from TRBV9 and TRBJ2-5; TRBD2 agrees at 10 bases. The germline V gene encodes CDR1 SGDLS and CDR2 YYNGEE. The junction had 13 bases not matched to a gene; V was cut back by 2 bases and J by 3 bases. There are 18 residues in the CDR3. CDR3 region: CASSVGGLAGALKETQYF. As DNA, the CDR3 is TGTGCCAGCAGCGTCGGGGGGCTAGCGGGGGCCCTAAAAGAGACCCAGTACTTC. Based on the CDR3 plus reference TRBV9 and TRBJ2-5, the full variable domain is DSGVTQTPKHLITATGQRVTLRCSPRSGDLSVYWYQQSLDQGLQFLIQYYNGEERAKGNILERFSAQQFPDLHSELNLSSLELGDSALYFCASSVGGLAGALKETQYFGPGTRLLVL.

The chain couples TRBV12-5 to TRBJ2-5; TRBD1 matches at 10 bases. With 2 bases clipped from V and 4 bases from J, the junction kept 7 bases outside the gene matches. The CDR3 has 16 residues. Germline V gives CDR1 LGHNT, CDR2 FRNRAP. CDR3 sequence (DNA): TGTGCTAGTGGTTTGCCCCTGACAGGGGGCAGAGAGACCCAGTACTTC. Protein product: CASGLPLTGGRETQYF.

Concerning this clone itself: The same CDR3 can be traced to other DNA sequences in this sample. The DNA of the CDR3 is TGCGCCAGCAGCTGGGGGCAGGGGATCAATTCACCCCTCCACTTT. Protein sequence: CASSWGQGINSPLHF. The chain employs TRBV5-1 and TRBJ1-6, with a weak D call TRBD1 (6 bases). V was cut by 3 bases and J by 7 bases, with 14 bases left in between. Germline V gene data show CDR1 as SGHRS and CDR2 as YFSETQ. The CDR3 has 15 residues.

The chain employs TRBV29-1 and TRBJ2-7, with TRBD1 matching over 8 bases. Germline CDR1 SQVTM, CDR2 ANQGSEA. The CDR3 runs 13 residues. Trimming took 5 bases from V and 7 from J; bases not matched to a gene: 10. Here the CDR3 DNA reads TGCAGCGTTCTCGGGACAGGAGCGGAAGAGCAGTACTTC. Protein sequence: CSVLGTGAEEQYF.

The count of this clone is one. The rearrangement joins TRBV7-9 to TRBJ2-1; 7 nucleotides match TRBD2. Trimming cost V 4 bases and J 8 bases; bases outside gene matches: 5. CDR3 length: 13 residues. Germline values: CDR1 SEHNR, CDR2 FQNEAQ (reference sequence). CDR3: CASSSSGGHEQFF. As DNA, the CDR3 is TGTGCCAGCAGCTCTAGCGGAGGACATGAGCAGTTCTTC.

J is TRBJ2-7 and V is TRBV18; D ambiguous. Germline values: CDR1 KGHSH, CDR2 LQKENI. The CDR3 is made up of 13 amino acids. Between the trimmed V and J ends, which lost 2 bases and 3 bases, there was a span of 8 bases. The CDR3 sequence: CASSPTPGYEQYF. CDR3 DNA: TGTGCCAGCTCACCAACCCCGGGCTACGAGCAGTACTTC.

V and J are TRBV19 and TRBJ2-2; the D gene is possibly TRBD1 (5 bases). From germline, CDR1 is LNHDA and CDR2 SQIVND (reference sequence). The CDR3 spans 16 residues. V was clipped by 1 base and J by 0 bases, with 9 bases between them. CDR3 loop: CASSIVRDPNTGELFF. CDR3 DNA sequence: TGTGCCAGTAGTATAGTCAGGGATCCGAACACCGGGGAGCTGTTTTTT.

Here the CDR3 reads CATSFGLAEQETQYF. In DNA form, the CDR3 reads TGTGCCACCAGTTTCGGACTAGCGGAACAAGAGACCCAGTACTTC. The chain recombines TRBV24-1 with TRBJ2-5; TRBD2 matches 10 bases. With 6 bases clipped from V and 2 bases from J, the junction kept 5 bases outside the gene matches. The length of the CDR3 is 15 residues. Per germline, CDR1 KGHDR and CDR2 SFDVKD.

The V call is TRBV10-3, the J call TRBJ2-3, with 12 bases matching TRBD2. J lost 3 bases, V lost 4 bases, and 8 bases had no gene match. This CDR3 has 17 residues. Germline values: CDR1 ENHRY, CDR2 SYGVKD. The CDR3 DNA sequence: TGTGCCATCAGTGGACGACTAGCGGGAGAGGGGACAGATACGCAGTATTTT. Translated, it gives CAISGRLAGEGTDTQYF.

The chain combines TRBV12-3 or TRBV12-4 with TRBJ1-1; D unclear. CDR3 size: 13 residues. V was cut by 0 bases and J by 6 bases, with 8 bases left in between. The CDR3 DNA sequence: TGTGCCAGCAGTTTAGCAGGAGTCGCTGAAGCTTTCTTT. This translates into CASSLAGVAEAFF.

The CDR3 loop is CASSLTTGSIGNTIYF. The CDR3 region has the DNA TGTGCCAGCAGCCTTACGACAGGGTCTATTGGAAACACCATATATTTT. V and J are TRBV14 and TRBJ1-3, with TRBD1 matching 7 bases. The CDR3 totals 16 residues. Looked up from germline, CDR1 is SGHDN and CDR2 is FVKESK. The J segment lost 3 bases and the V segment lost 4 bases, leaving 9 bases of the junction unmatched.

This clone was observed a few times. This chain connects TRBV19 to TRBJ2-3; D uncertain. The V end was cut by 3 bases, the J end by 6 bases, with 13 bases between. CDR3 length equals 14 residues. Germline V lookup: CDR1 LNHDA, CDR2 SQIVND (reference sequence). CDR3 nucleotides: TGTGCCAGTAGTATCAGACAAAACCGGGATACGCAGTATTTT. This codes for CASSIRQNRDTQYF.

This chain links TRBV3-1 (or the pseudogene TRBV3-2) with TRBJ2-1, with D possibly matching TRBD2 (5 bases). The CDR3 has 13 amino acids. Deletions cut 4 bases from V and 10 bases from J, with 14 bases between. Per germline, CDR1 LGHDT and CDR2 YNNKEL (reference sequence). CDR3 region: CASSLRPGIEQFF. The CDR3 coding sequence is TGTGCCAGCAGCCTCCGACCGGGGATCGAGCAGTTCTTC.

The V and J genes are TRBV7-6 and TRBJ2-2, with 8 bases fitting TRBD1. Germline-derived CDR1 and CDR2 are SGHVS and FNYEAQ. V lost 1 base and J lost 7; bases outside the gene matches: 8. This CDR3 is built from 16 residues. CDR3 protein: CASSLDTAGGGGELFF. The CDR3 DNA sequence: TGTGCCAGCAGCTTAGATACGGCAGGGGGCGGCGGGGAGCTGTTTTTT.

J is TRBJ1-1 and V is TRBV6-1, with a possible D match to TRBD1 (5 bases). Trimming cost V 1 base and J 0 bases, with 15 bases left between them. The germline V gene encodes CDR1 MNHNS and CDR2 SASEGT. The CDR3 has 17 amino acids. This CDR3 is CASSEGFIQGMNTEAFF. In DNA form, the CDR3 reads TGTGCCAGCAGTGAAGGATTCATCCAGGGAATGAACACTGAAGCTTTCTTT.

This clone was seen once. This rearrangement joins TRBV5-4 to TRBJ2-1; TRBD2 is a possible D gene (6 bases). Germline assignment: CDR1 SGHNT and CDR2 YYREEE (reference sequence). This CDR3 comprises 14 residues. Trimming took 4 bases from V and 1 from J, leaving 9 bases between them. CDR3 protein: CASSPAGSYNEQFF. The CDR3 DNA reads TGTGCCAGCAGCCCCGCGGGATCCTACAATGAGCAGTTCTTC. The variable domain in full, completed from reference TRBV5-4 and TRBJ2-1, reads ETGVTQSPTHLIKTRGQQVTLRCSSQSGHNTVSWYQQALGQGPQFIFQYYREEENGRGNFPPRFSGLQFPNYSSELNVNALELDDSALYLCASSPAGSYNEQFFGPGTRLTVL.